This TCR beta chain derives from a study of metastatic and nonmetastatic thyroid tumors (dated by TCRdb to 2018 to 2021). Regarding the research as a whole: Repertoires were compared across peripheral blood and tumor or nodule tissue samples from malignant and benign thyroid patients.

This clone is classified as medium-sized (0.01 to 0.1%). Its cognate antigen has yet to be identified. No per-base quality is available; no much larger clone lies one base away. Study-wide findings and limitations: TCR beta diversity was reported as significantly higher in malignant tumors than in benign nodules, in both blood and tumor samples.

The library was generated by PCR. Sequenced using an Illumina HiSeq 4000. High-throughput sequencing was used to profile the CDR3 region of the TCR beta-chain in every patient. In the paper's pipeline: A classifier to discriminate distant-metastatic papillary thyroid cancer patients was built from CDR3 differences across clinicopathological groups. The Shannon index was used to assess repertoire diversity, and the Morisita-Horn index was used to assess tumor-blood repertoire similarity. TCRdb reran the public reads through fastp at Q25 and MiXCR, keeping productive beta chains. TCRdb assigned the V and J calls; the authors' analysis was not used. The sample yields tens of thousands of clones; about 11% were counted once. Clones ranked in the top ten supply about 8% of the sample. None of the patients had been given any treatment before thyroid surgery. Using T-cell receptor beta sequencing, the researchers looked back retrospectively at clinical samples from patients, gathered between about 2012 and 2018.

The CDR3 runs 11 amino acids, cysteine and phenylalanine included. Solely the CDR3 DNA is kept, with 33 bases framed from the first base. CDR1 MDHEN and CDR2 SYDVKM are derived from the germline V gene. The V and J ends are trimmed by 6 bases and 4 bases, leaving 4 bases between them. The source of this sequence is a female donor with papillary thyroid cancer or a benign thyroid nodule (not recorded which). Some clones in this sample may be carry-over from other donors' samples. Input material: blood. This chain joins TRBV28 to TRBJ2-1, with no confidently assigned D gene. The CDR3 protein is CASSYYNEQFF. The DNA reads as follows: TGTGCCAGCAGCTATTACAATGAGCAGTTCTTC.